This TCR beta chain was sequenced during a study of blood T cell repertoires in COVID-19. In the study overall: Acute and convalescent COVID-19 specimens originated in the United States, Italy and Spain. PBMCs, B-cell-depleted T cells, or T cells provided the cDNA or gDNA that made up the material.

The trim removed 1 base at V and 6 bases at J, leaving 9 bases unmatched. The germline V gene encodes CDR1 SGDLS and CDR2 YYNGEE. The CDR3 totals 15 residues. Per the authors' pipeline: Reference gene primer amplification gave estimated nucleated cell counts. TCRdb's table, derived via immunoSEQ multiplex PCR, lists solely in-frame clones and lacks some. The D gene and trimming were derived from the DNA, and the V and J assignments and clone size from that table. The data contain around 200,000 clones, approximately 90% of them singletons. This clone was seen once. Sequenced input: peripheral blood. The receptor was derived from a man in his fifties or sixties with acute or convalescent COVID-19. This chain joins TRBV9 and TRBJ1-2; TRBD1 matches at 7 bases. This CDR3 reads CASSVPLGGGNGYTF. CDR3 bases: TGTGCCAGCAGCGTACCCCTAGGGGGCGGGAATGGCTACACCTTC.